The 29 T cell receptor beta chains below were found in one sample sequenced in a study of T cell responses to AZD1222 COVID-19 vaccine. This table comes from immunoSEQ multiplex PCR, and its TCRdb copy is limited to in-frame clones, with some not included. The table lists approximately 110,000 clones, 88% of them singletons, with more than 9% in the top ten. The source was peripheral blood, collected on day 0 of AZD1222 vaccination. The receptors were gathered from an adult in good health.

Only one count was recorded for this clone. The genes are TRBV30 and TRBJ2-2; the match to TRBD2 covers 10 bases. Germline CDR1 and CDR2: GTSNPN and SVGIG (reference sequence). Losses at the gene ends were 1 base for V and 6 bases for J; bases not matched to a gene: 11. This CDR3 region has 17 residues. The CDR3 coding sequence is TGTGCCTGGAGTGACGAGCCTAGCGGGAGAGGAGCCGGGGAGCTGTTTTTT. Translated: CAWSDEPSGRGAGELFF.

The chain links TRBV10-1 to TRBJ2-1; no clear D gene. The germline V gene encodes CDR1 WNHNN and CDR2 SYGVQD (reference sequence). V lost 4 bases to trimming and J lost 6 bases, with 16 bases between them. The CDR3 has 15 amino acids. The CDR3 sequence is CASSVSLGGFNEQFF. The CDR3 DNA is TGCGCCAGCAGTGTCTCCCTAGGTGGCTTCAATGAGCAGTTCTTC.

V is TRBV6-5 and J is TRBJ2-7; 12 bases fit TRBD2. The CDR3 runs 15 residues. The ends lost 7 bases at V and 9 bases at J; junction bases unmatched: 13. Germline loops: CDR1 MNHEY, CDR2 SVGAGI. The CDR3 DNA is TGTGCCAGCAAAGGTGTGGCTAGCGGGAGGGCAGGGCAGTACTTC. As protein: CASKGVASGRAGQYF.

The count of this clone is one. This chain links TRBV18 with TRBJ1-6; TRBD1 matches at 9 bases. The germline V gene encodes CDR1 KGHSH and CDR2 LQKENI. Losses at the gene ends were 3 bases for V and 13 bases for J; bases not matched to a gene: 7. This CDR3 has 14 residues. The chain's CDR3 is CASSPGQGQAPLHF. In nucleotides, the CDR3 is TGTGCCAGCTCACCGGGACAGGGCCAGGCTCCCCTCCACTTT.

The chain uses TRBV3-1 (or the pseudogene TRBV3-2) and TRBJ2-3; the D is unclear. Trimming cost V 3 bases and J 2 bases, with 6 bases left between them. Germline V CDR1 and CDR2: LGHDT, YNNKEL (reference sequence). The CDR3 consists of 13 residues. CDR3: CASSHPPTDTQYF. The CDR3, as DNA: TGTGCCAGCAGCCACCCCCCCACAGATACGCAGTATTTT.

The chain employs TRBV29-1 and TRBJ2-5; 8 positions agree with TRBD1. Per germline, CDR1 SQVTM and CDR2 ANQGSEA. Trimming removed 1 base from V and 5 bases from J; junction bases left unmatched: 3. This CDR3 comprises 13 residues. The CDR3 here is CSVEGTGTETQYF. CDR3 DNA sequence: TGCAGCGTTGAAGGGACAGGGACGGAGACCCAGTACTTC.

This clone was recorded only once. This rearrangement joins TRBV9 to TRBJ1-6, with D hard to call. V was clipped by 7 bases and J by 4 bases, with 12 bases between them. The CDR3 extends over 14 amino acids. Germline CDR1 SGDLS, CDR2 YYNGEE. The CDR3, as DNA: TGTGCCAGCCGTGGAGGCGGGTATAATTCACCCCTCCACTTT. Protein: CASRGGGYNSPLHF.

This rearrangement joins TRBV7-9 to TRBJ2-1, with D unresolved. Trimming cost V 5 bases and J 10 bases, with 12 bases left between them. Germline CDR1 is SEHNR and CDR2 is FQNEAQ (reference sequence). CDR3 length equals 12 residues. The CDR3 sequence: CASSPQTPEQFF. In nucleotides, the CDR3 is TGTGCCAGCAGCCCCCAGACGCCCGAGCAGTTCTTC.

V is TRBV7-9 and J is TRBJ2-5, with D perhaps matching TRBD1 or TRBD2 (5 bases each). The CDR3 has 13 residues. Per the germline V gene, CDR1 is SEHNR and CDR2 is FQNEAQ (reference sequence). Trimming took 1 base from V and 5 from J, leaving 8 bases between them. The CDR3 reads CASSLDWGETQYF. In nucleotides, the CDR3 is TGTGCCAGCAGCTTAGACTGGGGGGAGACCCAGTACTTC.

This clone appeared once. This chain uses TRBV5-1 with TRBJ2-5; 9 bases map to TRBD1. Looked up from germline, CDR1 is SGHRS and CDR2 is YFSETQ. The CDR3 spans 13 residues. With 3 bases clipped from V and 5 bases from J, the junction kept 2 bases outside the gene matches. The CDR3 sequence: CASSSQGAETQYF. CDR3 in DNA: TGCGCCAGCAGCTCACAGGGGGCCGAGACCCAGTACTTC.

This chain links TRBV10-2 with TRBJ2-3; D is ambiguous. Trimming took off 8 bases at V and 2 bases at J, with 5 bases between the two ends. CDR3 size: 11 residues. The germline gives CDR1 WSHSY, CDR2 SAAADI. Written as DNA, the CDR3 is TGCGCCAGCGGGTCCACAGATACGCAGTATTTT. The encoded protein is CASGSTDTQYF.

The chain combines TRBV7-2 with TRBJ2-3; TRBD2 matches 8 bases. The CDR3 consists of 16 residues. V dropped 5 bases and J dropped 4; count of bases not matched to a gene: 11. Germline values: CDR1 SGHTA, CDR2 FQGNSA. CDR3 residues: CASSLIAGLLSDTQYF. The CDR3 DNA reads TGTGCCAGCAGCCTAATAGCGGGACTCTTATCAGATACGCAGTATTTT.

The chain is built from TRBV18 and TRBJ1-5; tentative D call: TRBD1 (5 bases). CDR1 is KGHSH, CDR2 LQKENI, per germline. The CDR3 consists of 14 residues. Trimming removed 3 bases from V and 3 bases from J, with 9 bases in between. The CDR3 is CASSPGRANQPQHF. The CDR3 DNA reads TGTGCCAGCTCACCCGGCAGGGCCAATCAGCCCCAGCATTTT.

The chain carries TRBV2 and TRBJ1-2; TRBD1 matches at 10 bases. Germline V gene sequence: CDR1 SNHLY, CDR2 FYNNEI. CDR3 length: 20 residues. Losses at the gene ends were 5 bases for V and 4 bases for J; bases not matched to a gene: 22. The CDR3 nucleotides read TGTGCCAGCAGTACTCCCAAGAGGGGGGACAGGGGTTCAAACCCCTATGGCTACACCTTC. Its translation: CASSTPKRGDRGSNPYGYTF.

The J gene is TRBJ2-1, the V gene TRBV27; D unclear. The V end lost 7 bases, the J end lost 3 bases, and 13 bases lay between the germline ends. Germline V gives CDR1 MNHEY, CDR2 SMNVEV (reference sequence). This CDR3 comprises 14 residues. CDR3 coding DNA: TGTGCCAGCAAAGTCGAGCGAGACTACAATGAGCAGTTCTTC. It is translated as CASKVERDYNEQFF.

The rearrangement links TRBV24-1 to TRBJ2-1; D perhaps matches TRBD1 (5 bases). CDR1 and CDR2 from the germline V gene are KGHDR and SFDVKD. Trimming left V 4 bases short and J 6 bases short, with 9 bases between. The CDR3 consists of 13 residues. The CDR3 region has the DNA TGTGCCACCAGTGACAGGGTCTCCAATGAGCAGTTCTTC. Amino acids: CATSDRVSNEQFF.

The chain combines TRBV28 with TRBJ2-7; 7 bases are shared with TRBD1. Germline V lookup: CDR1 MDHEN, CDR2 SYDVKM. The CDR3 totals 12 residues. The V gene end was trimmed by 5 bases and the J gene end by 4 bases; junction bases not matched to a gene: 2. The CDR3: CASSVQGYEQYF. DNA of the CDR3: TGTGCCAGCAGTGTACAGGGGTACGAGCAGTACTTC.

This chain links TRBV19 with TRBJ2-1; D ambiguous. Germline V CDR1 and CDR2: LNHDA, SQIVND (reference sequence). The CDR3 consists of 14 residues. Between the trimmed V and J ends, which lost 5 bases and 3 bases, there was a span of 11 bases. As DNA, the CDR3 is TGTGCCAGTAGTCCTCCAGTTGACTACAATGAGCAGTTCTTC. Amino acid sequence: CASSPPVDYNEQFF. The full variable domain, completed using reference TRBV19 and TRBJ2-1, is DGGITQSPKYLFRKEGQNVTLSCEQNLNHDAMYWYRQDPGQGLRLIYYSQIVNDFQKGDIAEGYSVSREKKESFPLTVTSAQKNPTAFYLCASSPPVDYNEQFFGPGTRLTVL.

V gene TRBV6-5 combines with J gene TRBJ1-2, with 7 bases lining up with TRBD1. Trimming at V came to 5 bases and at J to 8 bases, leaving 11 bases not matched to a gene. Germline V CDR1 and CDR2: MNHEY, SVGAGI. CDR3 length: 14 amino acids. The chain's CDR3 is CASSRGTAKGGYTF. For the CDR3, the DNA is TGTGCCAGCAGTCGCGGGACAGCCAAGGGGGGCTACACCTTC.

The CDR3 DNA reads TGTGCCAGCAGCTTCATGGGACCTAGGAACACTGAAGCTTTCTTT. Translation gives CASSFMGPRNTEAFF. The chain couples TRBV11-2 to TRBJ1-1; possibly TRBD1 for D (5 bases). There are 15 residues in the CDR3. Trimming removed 3 bases from V and 1 base from J, with 12 bases in between. Germline V gene data show CDR1 as SGHAT and CDR2 as FQNNGV.

V usage is TRBV5-1 and J usage is TRBJ2-3; the match to TRBD2 covers 14 bases. Germline V gene data show CDR1 as SGHRS and CDR2 as YFSETQ. Unmatched junction bases numbered 2, after V lost 4 bases and J lost 4 bases. The CDR3 is made up of 15 amino acids. In DNA form, the CDR3 reads TGCGCCAGCAGCCGACTAGCGGGAGGGGCAGATACGCAGTATTTT. Encoded protein: CASSRLAGGADTQYF.

The chain couples TRBV4-2 to TRBJ1-2; D is ambiguous. The ends were cut back, 3 bases at V and 4 bases at J, with 9 bases in the middle. Germline CDR1 is LGHNA and CDR2 is YNFKEQ. The CDR3 has 13 residues. The DNA for the CDR3 is TGTGCCAGCAGCCAGTCAGGAAGCTATGGCTACACCTTC. As protein: CASSQSGSYGYTF.

The genes are TRBV19 and TRBJ2-3; D remains unclear. V lost 4 bases and J lost 2, with 7 bases in between. The V gene's germline CDR1 is LNHDA and CDR2 SQIVND (reference sequence). The CDR3 runs to 13 residues. CDR3 sequence reads: CASSRKHTDTQYF. The CDR3 DNA is TGTGCCAGTAGTAGGAAGCACACAGATACGCAGTATTTT.

The V gene is TRBV11-2, the J gene TRBJ2-7; 11 nucleotides align to TRBD2. Germline CDR1 SGHAT, CDR2 FQNNGV. This CDR3 is 15 amino acids long. The V segment lost 5 bases and the J segment 5 bases; nucleotides outside the gene matches: 8. The CDR3 DNA sequence: TGTGCCAGCAGCCAATCCCGACTAGCGGGAAACGAGCAGTACTTC. Residues: CASSQSRLAGNEQYF.

V gene TRBV5-4 combines with J gene TRBJ2-2, with 10 bases aligning to TRBD2. Trimming took 4 bases from V and 1 from J; bases not matched to a gene: 4. The germline V gene has CDR1 SGHNT and CDR2 YYREEE (reference sequence). This CDR3 is 16 amino acids long. In DNA form, the CDR3 reads TGTGCCAGCAGCGAGGGACTAGCGCGGAACACCGGGGAGCTGTTTTTT. Residues: CASSEGLARNTGELFF.

This clone was recorded only once. The chain recombines TRBV29-1 with TRBJ2-7; 9 nucleotides line up with TRBD2. The CDR3 is made up of 15 amino acids. Per the germline V gene, CDR1 is SQVTM and CDR2 is ANQGSEA. The V segment lost 0 bases and the J segment 3 bases; nucleotides outside the gene matches: 6. This CDR3 reads CSVEDRASGNYEQYF. DNA of the CDR3: TGCAGCGTTGAAGATCGTGCTAGCGGGAACTACGAGCAGTACTTC.

The chain recombines TRBV7-2 with TRBJ1-5; a weak D match, TRBD1 (5 bases). The CDR3 contains 15 residues. Germline V gene lookup returns CDR1 SGHTA and CDR2 FQGNSA. Trimming shortened V by 3 bases and J by 3 bases, and 12 bases separated the two germline ends. The CDR3, as DNA: TGTGCCAGCAGCTTCTCTGGGGGTATCAATCAGCCCCAGCATTTT. As protein: CASSFSGGINQPQHF.

The chain uses TRBV9 and TRBJ1-6; D might be TRBD1 (6 bases). CDR1 is SGDLS, CDR2 YYNGEE, per germline. There are 13 residues in the CDR3. Trimming removed 7 bases at V and 9 bases at J, with 14 bases between. The CDR3 nucleotides read TGTGCCAGCGGGGGCGCCGGGACTTCACCCCTCCACTTT. Protein: CASGGAGTSPLHF.

The rearrangement links TRBV19 to TRBJ2-1; 9 bases fit TRBD1. J lost 6 bases, V lost 5 bases, and 8 bases had no gene match. The CDR3 runs 15 residues. Germline values: CDR1 LNHDA, CDR2 SQIVND (reference sequence). The CDR3 loop is CASSVRGTGINEQFF. For the CDR3, the DNA is TGTGCCAGTAGTGTCCGGGGGACAGGGATCAATGAGCAGTTCTTC.